This T cell receptor (beta chain) was recovered during a study of graft-versus-host responses after intestinal transplantation (dated by TCRdb to the early 2020s). Regarding the study in general: Recipients received multivisceral, liver-intestinal, or isolated intestinal transplants. All recipients received anti-thymocyte globulin induction followed by maintenance tacrolimus and steroids for around three years. After intestinal transplantation, graft-versus-host and host-versus-graft alloreactive T cell clones were followed in the graft, circulation and bone marrow using bulk TCR-beta CDR3 sequencing. Alloreactive clones were identified by sequencing pre-transplant mixed lymphocyte reaction products and comparing them with unstimulated pre-transplant donor and recipient T cells. The cohort enrolled 24 intestinal transplant recipients, one of whom was a retransplant, and a few patients without pretransplant specimens were excluded. A peak of at least 4% donor T cells among recipient peripheral blood mononuclear cells was the definition used for donor T cell macrochimerism. Rather than being sequenced by the commercial service, samples from a few later patients were sequenced in-house on an Illumina MiSeq and processed with MiXCR.

Trimming costs V 4 bases and J 1 base, and their ends lie 12 bases apart. CDR1 and CDR2, looked up from the germline V gene (reference sequence), are SGHNT and YYREEE. The CDR3 has 14 amino acids, counting the end cysteine and phenylalanine. Only the CDR3 portion is preserved as DNA: 42 bases, with reading frame beginning at the first base. With respect to this clone: Its binding antigen is unknown. Base qualities are not at hand, and no much larger clone is one base apart.

The paper as a whole reports these results and caveats: Early after transplant, peak levels of circulating GvH clones were associated with declines in HvG clones. In patients with donor T cell macrochimerism, the allografts had high GvH to HvG T cell clonal ratios. The conclusions were limited by the relatively low number and heterogeneity of the intestinal transplant patients. GvH clones were found in recipient bone marrow, and some of the GvH clones appeared earlier in ileal mucosa or blood, which is consistent with an intestinal mucosal origin.

Blood samples were collected up to 4 times in the first month after transplant and then at least monthly when available. Library preparation used the immunoSEQ multiplex PCR assay. For most patients, genomic DNA was subjected to high-throughput TCR-beta CDR3 sequencing by Adaptive Biotechnologies. In the paper's pipeline: Adaptive's ImmunoSEQ software was the source of the TCR sequencing data for 18 patients, while a few other patients were processed with MiXCR and VDJtools. CDR3 nucleotide sequences shared by donor and recipient were removed because the origin of these sequences could not be assigned. To be classed as alloreactive, a clone needed at least 2-fold expansion over unstimulated cells and a minimum CFSE-low frequency of 0.002% (template counts) or 0.001% (read counts). Clones detected in sequenced pre-transplant spleen, lymph node, or MLR CFSE-low populations of the donor or recipient were defined as mappable. The cumulative frequency of alloreactive clones was calculated as a percentage of all sequences, weighted by copy number. What TCRdb holds here is the immuneACCESS table cut down to in-frame rearrangements. Part of the clones is not present; checked against another copy, under half of the missing clones reflect an unresolved V gene, and the others are unexplained. Clonal size and the V and J genes are those of that table, whereas D and trimming came from the DNA. This sample comprises some 55,000 clones, roughly nine tenths of them detected only once. The top ten clones comprise approximately 5.5% of the sample.

The rearrangement joined TRBV5-4 to TRBJ2-7; the D gene remains uncertain. The sample here was PBMCs, taken roughly 660 days after intestinal transplant. The sequence was obtained from a human patient who received an intestinal transplant, so some T cells may come from the graft donor. At the DNA level, the sequence is TGTGCCAGCAGCCAAGACCTAGGATCCTACGAGCAGTACTTC. Translation gives CASSQDLGSYEQYF.